This T cell receptor (beta chain) appears in the sequencing data of a study of human CD8 memory T cell subsets. Study conclusions and caveats: Effector memory cells lacked the similarly high diversity that stem-like memory and precursor exhausted T cells had.

TCR beta libraries were made by UMI-labeled 5' RACE. With the 5' RACE reads reprocessed, TCRdb shows one record per CDR3 protein and no DNA. This sample's table has 5,000 to 8,000 distinct CDR3 sequences. Concerning this clonotype itself: What it recognizes is unknown.

The CDR3 extends over 13 amino acids. Germline-derived CDR1 and CDR2 are SGHAT and FQNNGV. Early memory CD8+ T cells that were CCR7+ PD-1+ TIGIT+ with exhausted-like traits constituted the TPEX cells. By negative magnetic separation, total CD8+ T cells were enriched. This TCR derives from a human donor in good health. What was sequenced was CD8+ T cells from PBMCs. The V call is TRBV11-2, the J call TRBJ2-5; the D call from TCRdb, TRBD1, cannot be confirmed without DNA. The chain's CDR3 is CASRLSDSETQYF.